This T cell receptor (beta chain) is drawn from a study of T cells in localized non-small cell lung cancer. Assay used: immunoSEQ multiplex PCR; TCRdb lists only in-frame clones, some missing. Of about 47,000 clones in the sample, 85% to 90% were seen once. CDR1 and CDR2 (germline): MNHNS, SASEGT. V was shortened by 5 bases and J by 11 bases, with 22 bases between the two germline ends. This CDR3 has 15 residues. The sample here was PBMCs, taken before any cancer treatment. The clonotype originates from a man aged 40-75 years with stage II lung adenocarcinoma. This chain joins TRBV6-1 and TRBJ1-5; a weak D match, TRBD1 (5 bases). CDR3 nucleotides: TGTGCCAGCAGTCCCGTCGCGGCAGGGAGTGGAGCCCAGCATTTT. Translating it yields CASSPVAAGSGAQHF.